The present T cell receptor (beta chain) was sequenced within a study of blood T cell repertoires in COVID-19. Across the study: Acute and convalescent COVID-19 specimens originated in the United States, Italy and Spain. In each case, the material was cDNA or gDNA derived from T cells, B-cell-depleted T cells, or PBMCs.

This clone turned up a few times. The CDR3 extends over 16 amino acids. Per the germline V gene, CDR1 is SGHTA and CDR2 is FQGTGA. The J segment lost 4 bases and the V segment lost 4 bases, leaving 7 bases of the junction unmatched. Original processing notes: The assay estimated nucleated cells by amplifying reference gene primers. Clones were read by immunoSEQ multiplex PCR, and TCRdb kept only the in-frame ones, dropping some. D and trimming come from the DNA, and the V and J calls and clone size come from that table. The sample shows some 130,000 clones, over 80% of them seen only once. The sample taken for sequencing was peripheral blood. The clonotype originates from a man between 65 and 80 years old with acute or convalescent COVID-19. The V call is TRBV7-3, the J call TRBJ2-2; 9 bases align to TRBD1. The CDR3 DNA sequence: TGTGCCAGCAGCTCGTACTCGGGACAGGGCACCGGGGAGCTGTTTTTT. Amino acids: CASSSYSGQGTGELFF.